This record concerns one T cell receptor beta chain sequence. Its antigen is unidentified. Sample-barcoded 5' priming and a J-beta primer mix drove a second PCR of about 6 to 12 cycles. A single record per CDR3 protein comes from TCRdb applying MiXCR to the 5' RACE reads. The table lists 700,000 or so distinct CDR3 sequences, around 41% of them singletons, with about 32% in the top ten. Total RNA, at least 6 micrograms per sample, was extracted from PBMCs. Germline V CDR1 and CDR2: ENHRY, SYGVKD. CDR3 length: 16 residues. J was trimmed by 3 bases and V by 4 bases; bases with no gene match: 3. These data come from a study of blood T cells in healthy people across ages. Whole-study results and caveats: When set beside aged donors, long-lived donors presented more naive CD4+ cells and higher diversity. Per million T cells, TCR beta diversity dropped about linearly as age rose.

The receptor was isolated from a man older than 75 in good health. V and J are TRBV10-3 and TRBJ2-2; 12 bases are a match to TRBD1. Sequencing was carried out using blood. CDR3 coding DNA: TGTGCCATCAGTGCGGGGACAGGGGGCGACACCGGGGAGCTGTTTTTT. Residues: CAISAGTGGDTGELFF.